The T cell receptor (beta chain) under discussion was sequenced for a study of CD8+ T cells in alopecia areata. The wider study: Treatment comprised oral tofacitinib, 5 to 10 mg twice daily, in treated patients.

Reverse transcribed after extraction, RNA yielded cDNA as the sequencing template. The protocol was immunoSEQ multiplex PCR, while the TCRdb copy is restricted to in-frame clones and leaves out a portion. Among 250,000 to 300,000 clones listed, over 45% were seen once. Whole-study results and caveats: Although TCR sharing was seen in mice, sharing across patients was less clear, possibly for HLA-related reasons. Tofacitinib significantly decreased scalp clonality and expanded CD8+ clones among top 100.

Treatment defined: oral pan-JAK inhibitor, 5-10 mg twice daily. A FACSAria was used to sort CD4+ and CD8+ T cells. These cells came from PBMCs. Concerning this clone itself: Its antigen is as yet unknown. This CDR3 is also generated by other DNA sequences in the sample.

This TCR came from a human donor with alopecia areata. The sequenced sample was CD4+ T cells sorted from blood, obtained at week 24, from a patient treated with tofacitinib.

Written as DNA, the CDR3 is TGTGCCTGGAGTGTACCTGGGGCCAACGTCCTGACTTTC. Amino acid sequence: CAWSVPGANVLTF. The chain couples TRBV30 to TRBJ2-6; D is unclear. Trimming pared 0 bases from V and 2 bases from J, leaving 2 bases between. CDR1 is GTSNPN, CDR2 SVGIG, per germline (reference sequence). The CDR3 has 13 residues.